The 22 T cell receptor beta chains listed next were all sequenced from one sample in a study of cytomegalovirus exposure and HLA in healthy donors. TCRdb keeps only in-frame clones here, not all; method: immunoSEQ multiplex PCR. The sample records 150,000 to 200,000 clones, approximately 86% being singletons. Sample: PBMCs. Receptor source: a woman aged 18-35 years in good health and CMV-seronegative.

J is TRBJ1-4 and V is TRBV6-5; possible D gene TRBD1, 5 bases. There are 15 residues in the CDR3. The V gene lost 5 bases and the J gene lost 7 bases, with 17 bases spanning the gap. Germline lookup yields CDR1 MNHEY and CDR2 SVGAGI. Written as DNA, the CDR3 is TGTGCCAGCAGTCCGGGCGGGGCGCGCGTTGAAAAACTGTTTTTT. This translates into CASSPGGARVEKLFF.

The chain is built from TRBV28 and TRBJ1-4; D is possibly TRBD1 (5 bases). Deletions cut 5 bases from V and 5 bases from J, with 15 bases between. This CDR3 region has 15 residues. The germline gives CDR1 MDHEN, CDR2 SYDVKM. The CDR3 loop is CASSPLDGANEKLFF. CDR3 DNA sequence: TGTGCCAGCAGTCCCCTTGATGGGGCGAATGAAAAACTGTTTTTT.

The rearrangement links TRBV5-1 to TRBJ2-2; tentatively, D is TRBD1 (7 bases). Per the germline V gene, CDR1 is SGHRS and CDR2 is YFSETQ. The CDR3 length is 15 residues. Deletions cut 6 bases from V and 8 bases from J, with 20 bases between. In DNA, the CDR3 is TGCGCCAGCACCTATTTAGCGGAGGGGGCTGGGGAGCTGTTTTTT. It yields the protein CASTYLAEGAGELFF.

The rearrangement uses TRBV30 and TRBJ2-1, with 11 bases that match TRBD1. Germline V gene sequence: CDR1 GTSNPN, CDR2 SVGIG (reference sequence). This CDR3 contains 15 residues. V was pared by 2 bases and J by 6 bases, with 6 bases of the junction left unmatched. The CDR3 sequence: CAWSSPGQGGNEQFF. For the CDR3, the DNA is TGTGCCTGGAGTTCCCCGGGACAGGGGGGCAATGAGCAGTTCTTC.

The chain links TRBV5-1 to TRBJ2-7, with 8 positions matching TRBD1. CDR3 size: 14 residues. V was clipped by 4 bases and J by 3 bases; unmatched bases: 6. Germline CDR1 and CDR2: SGHRS and YFSETQ. The CDR3 coding sequence is TGCGCCAGCAGCGAAAGACAGGGGATCTACGAGCAGTACTTC. Its protein is CASSERQGIYEQYF.

J is TRBJ2-5 and V is TRBV18; the match to TRBD2 covers 10 bases. Trimming cost V 1 base and J 1 base; bases outside gene matches: 6. The germline V gene encodes CDR1 KGHSH and CDR2 LQKENI. This CDR3 has 17 amino acids. CDR3 sequence (DNA): TGTGCCAGCTCACCACGCTTGGCTAGCGGGGGCCAAGAGACCCAGTACTTC. Translated: CASSPRLASGGQETQYF. Using reference TRBV18 and TRBJ2-5 for the parts outside the CDR3, the full variable domain is NAGVMQNPRHLVRRRGQEARLRCSPMKGHSHVYWYRQLPEEGLKFMVYLQKENIIDESGMPKERFSAEFPKEGPSILRIQQVVRGDSAAYFCASSPRLASGGQETQYFGPGTRLLVL.

This clone appeared once. This rearrangement joins TRBV19 to TRBJ2-5; D possibly corresponds to TRBD1 (5 bases). Per germline, CDR1 LNHDA and CDR2 SQIVND (reference sequence). The ends were cut back, 5 bases at V and 3 bases at J, with 10 bases in the middle. This CDR3 has 13 residues. CDR3 protein: CASSFQGKETQYF. The CDR3 DNA sequence: TGTGCCAGTAGTTTCCAGGGAAAAGAGACCCAGTACTTC.

The V gene is TRBV18, the J gene TRBJ2-1, with D possibly matching TRBD2 (5 bases). V was clipped by 1 base and J by 9 bases, with 13 bases between them. The CDR3 totals 14 residues. The germline V gene encodes CDR1 KGHSH and CDR2 LQKENI. The CDR3 coding sequence is TGTGCCAGCTCACCACTCACGGGATCTGGTGAGCAGTTCTTC. This gives the protein CASSPLTGSGEQFF. The complete variable domain, with remaining parts taken from reference TRBV18 and TRBJ2-1, reads NAGVMQNPRHLVRRRGQEARLRCSPMKGHSHVYWYRQLPEEGLKFMVYLQKENIIDESGMPKERFSAEFPKEGPSILRIQQVVRGDSAAYFCASSPLTGSGEQFFGPGTRLTVL.

In its sample, this clone was seen once. The chain carries TRBV5-6 and TRBJ2-2; 8 bases map to TRBD2. The CDR3 has 15 residues. Germline V gives CDR1 SGHDT, CDR2 YYEEEE. The trim removed 0 bases at V and 10 bases at J, leaving 8 bases unmatched. The CDR3 nucleotides are TGTGCCAGCAGCTTGGGGACTAGCAGCCATGAGGAGCTGTTTTTT. Translation: CASSLGTSSHEELFF.

V gene TRBV9 combines with J gene TRBJ2-7, with a tentative D call TRBD1 (6 bases). Germline V CDR1 and CDR2: SGDLS, YYNGEE. V gave up 4 bases and J gave up 0 bases, with 11 bases separating them. This CDR3 has 14 residues. The CDR3 protein is CASSLEGDSYEQYF. In DNA, the CDR3 is TGTGCCAGCAGCCTAGAGGGGGACTCCTACGAGCAGTACTTC. The whole variable domain, remainder taken from reference TRBV9 and TRBJ2-7, is DSGVTQTPKHLITATGQRVTLRCSPRSGDLSVYWYQQSLDQGLQFLIQYYNGEERAKGNILERFSAQQFPDLHSELNLSSLELGDSALYFCASSLEGDSYEQYFGPGTRLTVT.

This chain uses TRBV19 with TRBJ2-1, with a tentative D call TRBD2 (5 bases). Germline V lookup: CDR1 LNHDA, CDR2 SQIVND (reference sequence). The CDR3 has 14 residues. V was pared by 6 bases and J by 5 bases, with 14 bases between. The chain's CDR3 is CASRANSVHNEQFF. The DNA of the CDR3 is TGTGCCAGTAGAGCTAATAGCGTACACAATGAGCAGTTCTTC.

This clone has just one count. The J gene is TRBJ1-4, the V gene TRBV4-3; no firm D call. The CDR3 totals 13 residues. V was clipped by 1 base and J by 5 bases, with 5 bases between them. Looked up from germline, CDR1 is LGHNA and CDR2 is YSLEER. This chain's CDR3 is CASSQVQNEKLFF. CDR3 nucleotide sequence: TGCGCCAGCAGCCAAGTACAGAATGAAAAACTGTTTTTT.

The chain carries TRBV4-3 and TRBJ2-1, with 8 nucleotides matching TRBD1. Per the germline V gene, CDR1 is LGHNA and CDR2 is YSLEER. The CDR3 sequence is 15 residues long. Trimming took 4 bases from V and 4 from J; bases not matched to a gene: 6. The CDR3 region is CASSPSTGDYNEQFF. CDR3 coding DNA: TGCGCCAGCAGCCCCTCGACAGGGGATTACAATGAGCAGTTCTTC.

The chain links TRBV5-1 to TRBJ1-1, with D possibly matching TRBD1 (6 bases). This CDR3 is built from 14 residues. The V end was cut by 2 bases, the J end by 5 bases, with 13 bases between. Per the germline V gene, CDR1 is SGHRS and CDR2 is YFSETQ. DNA of the CDR3: TGCGCCAGCAGCTTCAAGGGGGTAGGAACTGAAGCTTTCTTT. Its translation is CASSFKGVGTEAFF.

A single count supports this clone. This sequence joins TRBV7-9 and TRBJ1-2; D not resolved. This CDR3 contains 15 residues. V gave up 0 bases and J gave up 3 bases, with 11 bases separating them. Germline assignment: CDR1 SEHNR and CDR2 FQNEAQ (reference sequence). DNA for the CDR3: TGTGCCAGCAGCTTAGCGGTCCCGGGATACTATGGCTACACCTTC. Translated, it gives CASSLAVPGYYGYTF.

The chain combines TRBV4-2 with TRBJ2-1, with 7 nucleotides matching TRBD1. The CDR3 is 15 amino acids. The germline V gene has CDR1 LGHNA and CDR2 YNFKEQ. Germline trimming cut 1 base from V and 10 bases from J; bases unmatched to any gene: 10. CDR3 DNA sequence: TGTGCCAGCAGCCAAGTAACAGGAAGGGGGCAGGAGCAGTTCTTC. Protein product: CASSQVTGRGQEQFF.

The chain combines TRBV5-1 with TRBJ2-2, with 8 bases matching TRBD1. CDR1 and CDR2 (germline): SGHRS, YFSETQ. The CDR3 sequence is 15 residues long. The J segment lost 5 bases and the V segment lost 5 bases, leaving 8 bases of the junction unmatched. The CDR3 DNA reads TGCGCCAGCAGTAGTCGAACAGGGGGGACCGGGGAGCTGTTTTTT. Protein product: CASSSRTGGTGELFF.

V usage is TRBV7-9 and J usage is TRBJ1-4; TRBD1 matches 7 bases. The CDR3 has 15 residues. Per the germline V gene, CDR1 is SEHNR and CDR2 is FQNEAQ (reference sequence). The V gene end was trimmed by 5 bases and the J gene end by 5 bases; junction bases not matched to a gene: 8. The CDR3 DNA is TGTGCCAGCAGCGATATACAGGGGCCGAATGAAAAACTGTTTTTT. It encodes CASSDIQGPNEKLFF.

CDR3 region: CAISEGVDRAHLEQYF. CDR3 sequence (DNA): TGTGCCATCAGTGAAGGGGTCGACAGGGCTCATCTCGAGCAGTACTTC. The chain combines TRBV10-3 with TRBJ2-7, with 7 bases matching TRBD1. V was clipped by 3 bases and J by 6 bases; unmatched bases: 14. The germline gives CDR1 ENHRY, CDR2 SYGVKD. The CDR3 runs to 16 residues.

This chain uses TRBV4-1 with TRBJ2-3; 9 bases match TRBD2. From germline, CDR1 is MGHRA and CDR2 YSYEKL. Trimming took 1 base from V and 5 from J; bases not matched to a gene: 7. The CDR3 is made up of 16 amino acids. Here the CDR3 reads CASSQAVSGSVDTQYF. The CDR3 region has the DNA TGCGCCAGCAGCCAAGCTGTTAGCGGGAGTGTAGATACGCAGTATTTT.

The chain joins TRBV4-3 to TRBJ1-3, with D tentatively TRBD1 (5 bases). CDR3 length: 17 amino acids. The V gene's germline CDR1 is LGHNA and CDR2 YSLEER. Trimming cost V 1 base and J 2 bases, with 15 bases left between them. CDR3 nucleotide sequence: TGCGCCAGCAGCCAAGGGGTAGGGGCTATGCCTGGAAACACCATATATTTT. This codes for CASSQGVGAMPGNTIYF.

The CDR3 DNA sequence: TGTGCCAGCAGGGGACTAGCGGGGGGCCACGAGCAGTACTTC. This codes for CASRGLAGGHEQYF. This chain links TRBV2 with TRBJ2-7; 15 bases are a match to TRBD2. CDR1 SNHLY and CDR2 FYNNEI come from the germline V gene. V shed 6 bases, J shed 5 bases, and the junction held 2 bases outside the gene matches. This CDR3 is 14 amino acids long.